The 15 T cell receptor beta chains below come from one sample, sequenced in a study of CD8+ T cells in alopecia areata. Reverse transcription of extracted RNA yielded cDNA, which provided the sequencing template. Only in-frame clones appear in the TCRdb table, and some are missing; sequencing was by immunoSEQ multiplex PCR. The data contain more than 200,000 clones, roughly two thirds of them singletons. This material consisted of CD4+ T cells sorted from blood, taken at week 0. Every receptor here comes from a human donor with alopecia areata.

The chain carries TRBV5-1 and TRBJ1-1; D not certain. This CDR3 has 14 residues. V lost 4 bases, J lost 3 bases, and 13 bases lay in between. Germline CDR1 SGHRS, CDR2 YFSETQ. The CDR3 sequence: CASSPSGRDTEAFF. CDR3 bases: TGCGCCAGCAGCCCCTCCGGACGGGACACTGAAGCTTTCTTT.

The chain carries TRBV25-1 and TRBJ2-1, with TRBD1 as a possible D gene (6 bases). CDR1 and CDR2 from the germline V gene are MGHDK and SYGVNS. The CDR3 extends over 13 amino acids. The V end lost 4 bases, the J end lost 9 bases, and 13 bases lay between the germline ends. DNA of the CDR3: TGTGCCAGCAGTGGAATGGGGGCGGGTGAGCAGTTCTTC. It codes for CASSGMGAGEQFF.

The chain couples TRBV15 to TRBJ1-2; TRBD1 aligns across 8 bases. CDR3 length: 14 amino acids. In germline, CDR1 is LNHNV, CDR2 YYDKDF (reference sequence). The V and J ends lost 5 bases and 4 bases, in that order; junction bases with no gene match: 6. The CDR3: CATSQDRGPYGYTF. The CDR3 DNA sequence: TGTGCCACCAGCCAAGACAGGGGACCCTATGGCTACACCTTC.

In its sample, this clone was seen a few times. Other DNA sequences in this specimen translate into the identical CDR3. The V call is TRBV10-3, the J call TRBJ1-2, with D hard to call. The V end was cut by 0 bases, the J end by 8 bases, with 7 bases between. The CDR3 length is 12 residues. CDR1 and CDR2 (germline): ENHRY, SYGVKD. The DNA of the CDR3 is TGTGCCATCAGTGAGTCCGGAGGAGGCTACACCTTC. Translating gives CAISESGGGYTF.

This chain joins TRBV15 and TRBJ2-3; no reliable D call. The CDR3 runs 14 residues. Trimming left V 0 bases short and J 6 bases short, with 10 bases between. Germline V lookup: CDR1 LNHNV, CDR2 YYDKDF (reference sequence). The CDR3 sequence is CATSRDLKRDTQYF. The CDR3 nucleotides read TGTGCCACCAGCAGAGACCTCAAGAGGGATACGCAGTATTTT.

This chain links TRBV10-3 with TRBJ2-1, with unresolved D. Looked up from germline, CDR1 is ENHRY and CDR2 is SYGVKD. Trimming stripped 8 bases from V and 8 bases from J, with 10 bases between. This CDR3 has 11 amino acids. CDR3 in DNA: TGTGCCATCCGTAAGGGCGATGAGCAGTTCTTC. Translating it yields CAIRKGDEQFF.

This chain's CDR3 is CASRPTGMDEAFF. The CDR3 nucleotides are TGCGCCAGCAGGCCAACAGGGATGGATGAAGCTTTCTTT. The V and J genes are TRBV5-1 and TRBJ1-1, with TRBD1 as a possible D gene (6 bases). CDR3 length: 13 residues. Germline CDR1 SGHRS, CDR2 YFSETQ. V was clipped by 5 bases and J by 7 bases, with 15 bases between them.

The chain has TRBV20-1 and TRBJ1-2; 7 bases are a match to TRBD1. From germline, CDR1 is DFQATT and CDR2 SNEGSKA (reference sequence). Trimming at V came to 4 bases and at J to 8 bases, leaving 4 bases not matched to a gene. The CDR3 spans 11 residues. This CDR3 is CSAIPRGGYTF. The CDR3 region has the DNA TGCAGTGCTATCCCCAGGGGGGGCTACACCTTC.

The genes are TRBV5-1 and TRBJ2-3; TRBD2 aligns across 8 bases. Germline trimming cut 0 bases from V and 5 bases from J; bases unmatched to any gene: 5. This CDR3 is 15 amino acids long. Per germline, CDR1 SGHRS and CDR2 YFSETQ. DNA of the CDR3: TGCGCCAGCAGCTTGGAAGCGGGGGCAGGAGATACGCAGTATTTT. This translates into CASSLEAGAGDTQYF.

This chain uses TRBV9 with TRBJ1-1; D is unresolved. CDR1 is SGDLS and CDR2 is YYNGEE in the germline V gene. The CDR3 spans 13 residues. Trimming pared 1 base from V and 4 bases from J, leaving 8 bases between. The CDR3 DNA sequence: TGTGCCAGCAGCGTAACACATGGCACTGAAGCTTTCTTT. Encoded protein: CASSVTHGTEAFF.

The rearrangement links TRBV5-1 to TRBJ1-3, with D unclear. The germline gives CDR1 SGHRS, CDR2 YFSETQ. Trimming left V 0 bases short and J 4 bases short, with 8 bases between. The CDR3 has 14 amino acids. DNA of the CDR3: TGCGCCAGCAGCTTGGAAGGGATCGGAAACACCATATATTTT. Residues: CASSLEGIGNTIYF.

The chain has TRBV6-1 and TRBJ1-5; tentatively, D is TRBD1 (5 bases). Looked up from germline, CDR1 is MNHNS and CDR2 is SASEGT. This CDR3 has 15 residues. The germline V and J ends were trimmed by 7 bases and 5 bases, with 18 bases remaining between them. CDR3 loop: CASNLWGTSHQPQHF. Here the CDR3 DNA reads TGTGCCAGCAACCTTTGGGGGACGTCTCATCAGCCCCAGCATTTT.

V usage is TRBV30 and J usage is TRBJ2-7, with 7 positions matching TRBD2. CDR3 size: 14 residues. Germline CDR1 and CDR2: GTSNPN and SVGIG (reference sequence). V trimming: 2 bases; J trimming: 5 bases; junction bases outside the gene matches: 9. The CDR3 region has the DNA TGTGCCTGGAGTCGGGGAGGGCCGGGCCACGAGCAGTACTTC. Its protein is CAWSRGGPGHEQYF. Supplemented by reference TRBV30 and TRBJ2-7, the full variable domain reads SQTIHQWPATLVQPVGSPLSLECTVEGTSNPNLYWYRQAAGRGLQLLFYSVGIGQISSEVPQNLSASRPQDRQFILSSKKLLLSDSGFYLCAWSRGGPGHEQYFGPGTRLTVT.

The CDR3 loop reads CASSLGQGGSYNSPLHF. CDR3 DNA: TGTGCCAGCAGCCTCGGACAGGGGGGCTCCTATAATTCACCCCTCCACTTT. The chain recombines TRBV7-8 with TRBJ1-6; TRBD1 agrees at 10 bases. The V gene end was trimmed by 5 bases and the J gene end by 0 bases; junction bases not matched to a gene: 4. The CDR3 length is 17 residues. Germline values: CDR1 SGHVS, CDR2 FQNEAQ.

The V gene is TRBV10-3, the J gene TRBJ2-7, with TRBD1 matching over 10 bases. Trimming took 10 bases from V and 6 from J; bases not matched to a gene: 9. CDR3 length: 13 residues. The germline CDR1 and CDR2 sequences are ENHRY and SYGVKD. The CDR3 spells CASSGTGVAEQYF. The CDR3 nucleotides read TGTGCCAGCTCCGGGACAGGGGTGGCCGAGCAGTACTTC.